The 11 T cell receptor beta chains in this list originate from one sample, sequenced in a study of T-cell memory formation after mild COVID-19 (dated by TCRdb to about 2021). Library preparation employed 5' RACE. Reads for this sample came from an Illumina NovaSeq 6000. The public reads were reanalyzed by TCRdb: fastp trimming at Q25, MiXCR alignment, in-frame beta chains only. Each entry is one CDR3 protein sequence, shown with its most common DNA and genes. This sample holds tens of thousands of distinct CDR3 sequences; approximately 25% were observed only once. The ten largest clones represent 35% to 50% of the sample. Material for sequencing was PBMCs or a T cell subset sorted from them (not recorded which). All receptors come from a man younger than 35 who had mild COVID-19 (a few samples of this study predate the infection). The sample titles of this study are shuffled in the database, so cell type and time point are left out; the donor was told from shared clones.

The sample holds a few counts of this clonotype. The chain combines TRBV4-3 with TRBJ1-1; 7 bases match TRBD1. Unmatched junction bases numbered 4, after V lost 5 bases and J lost 1 base. Per the germline V gene, CDR1 is LGHNA and CDR2 is YSLEER. The CDR3 runs 14 residues. The CDR3 protein is CASSGWTGNTEAFF. The DNA of the CDR3 is TGCGCCAGCAGCGGATGGACAGGGAACACTGAAGCTTTCTTT.

This clonotype appeared a few times. This chain joins TRBV2 and TRBJ2-7; TRBD1 agrees at 7 bases. J gave up 2 bases and V 6 bases, and 10 bases lay outside the gene matches. CDR3 length: 15 amino acids. The germline gives CDR1 SNHLY, CDR2 FYNNEI. This CDR3 reads CASSEGTAGTYEQYF. The CDR3 nucleotides are TGTGCCAGCAGCGAGGGGACAGCCGGCACCTACGAGCAGTACTTC.

This clonotype was detected only a few times. The chain uses TRBV12-3 or TRBV12-4 and TRBJ1-5, with no clear D. CDR3 length: 12 amino acids. The V gene lost 8 bases and the J gene lost 8 bases, with 13 bases spanning the gap. The CDR3 protein is CASCPVGEPQHF. CDR3 nucleotides: TGTGCCAGCTGCCCGGTGGGCGAGCCCCAGCATTTT.

V is TRBV11-2 and J is TRBJ2-3; 8 bases align to TRBD2. Per the germline V gene, CDR1 is SGHAT and CDR2 is FQNNGV. The CDR3 has 15 residues. Germline trimming cut 1 base from V and 5 bases from J; bases unmatched to any gene: 5. The CDR3 is CASSLGAGEGDTQYF. CDR3 DNA sequence: TGTGCCAGCAGCTTAGGAGCGGGGGAAGGAGATACGCAGTATTTT.

This clonotype showed up just a few times. The chain joins TRBV27 to TRBJ2-7; D remains unclear. Germline CDR1 and CDR2: MNHEY and SMNVEV (reference sequence). Between the trimmed V and J ends, which lost 5 bases and 3 bases, there was a span of 17 bases. The CDR3 has 15 amino acids. DNA of the CDR3: TGTGCCAGCAGTCCCCTGTCCGGGTGGAACTACGAGCAGTACTTC. It encodes CASSPLSGWNYEQYF.

This clonotype was counted only a few times. The V and J genes are TRBV5-5 and TRBJ2-3, with D perhaps matching TRBD1 or TRBD2 (5 bases each). The V and J ends lost 0 bases and 6 bases respectively, with 14 bases between them. Germline CDR1 and CDR2: SGHKS and YYEKEE (reference sequence). The CDR3 consists of 15 residues. CDR3 region: CASSLDGTSADTQYF. The DNA of the CDR3 is TGTGCCAGCAGCTTGGATGGGACCTCGGCGGATACGCAGTATTTT.

The chain recombines TRBV27 with TRBJ1-5; D might be TRBD1 (5 bases). CDR1 is MNHEY and CDR2 is SMNVEV in the germline V gene (reference sequence). V shed 4 bases and J shed 6 bases, with 13 bases lying between them. The CDR3 sequence is 14 residues long. CDR3 sequence (DNA): TGTGCCAGCAGTTCCTTTGCAGGGTTTCAGCCCCAGCATTTT. Residues: CASSSFAGFQPQHF.

The gene calls are TRBV12-3 or TRBV12-4 and TRBJ1-1, with D unclear. V was cut by 4 bases and J by 12 bases, with 12 bases left in between. The CDR3 is 11 amino acids. The chain's CDR3 is CASSSSVSSFF. As DNA, the CDR3 is TGTGCCAGCAGTTCCAGCGTAAGTTCTTTCTTT.

This chain links TRBV25-1 with TRBJ2-4; no clear D. V was pared by 6 bases and J by 2 bases, with 11 bases between. This CDR3 has 14 amino acids. Per germline, CDR1 MGHDK and CDR2 SYGVNS. In DNA, the CDR3 is TGTGCCAGCAGGGGCCATCCGTCCAAAAACATTCAGTACTTC. Amino acid sequence: CASRGHPSKNIQYF.

This clonotype was observed a few times. This chain uses TRBV29-1 with TRBJ2-5; 7 bases line up with TRBD1. Trimming removed 7 bases from V and 2 bases from J; junction bases left unmatched: 7. CDR1 and CDR2 (germline): SQVTM, ANQGSEA. The CDR3 consists of 13 residues. Written as DNA, the CDR3 is TGCAGCGCCGCGACAGGGTTTCAAGAGACCCAGTACTTC. This translates into CSAATGFQETQYF.

The sample holds a few counts of this clonotype. The chain carries TRBV7-2 and TRBJ2-7; no firm D call. The CDR3 totals 12 residues. Germline V gene lookup returns CDR1 SGHTA and CDR2 FQGNSA. Trimming removed 1 base from V and 3 bases from J, with 4 bases in between. The CDR3 DNA reads as TGTGCCAGCAGCTTAGGGTACTACGAGCAGTACTTC. Residues: CASSLGYYEQYF.